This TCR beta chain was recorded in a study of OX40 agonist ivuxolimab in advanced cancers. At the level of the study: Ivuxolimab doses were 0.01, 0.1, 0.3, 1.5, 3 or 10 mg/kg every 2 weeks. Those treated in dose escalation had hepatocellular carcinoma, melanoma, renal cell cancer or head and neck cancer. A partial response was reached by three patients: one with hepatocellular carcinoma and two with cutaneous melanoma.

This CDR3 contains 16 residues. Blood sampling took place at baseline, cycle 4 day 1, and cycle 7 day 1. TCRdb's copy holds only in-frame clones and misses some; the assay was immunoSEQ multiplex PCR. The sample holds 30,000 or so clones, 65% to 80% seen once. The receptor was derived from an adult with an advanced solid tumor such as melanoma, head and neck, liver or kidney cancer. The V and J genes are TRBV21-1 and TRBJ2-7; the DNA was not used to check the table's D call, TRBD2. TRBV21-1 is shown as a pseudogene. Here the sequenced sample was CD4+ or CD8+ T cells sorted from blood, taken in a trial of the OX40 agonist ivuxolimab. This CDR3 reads CASSIFGLAGSYEQYF. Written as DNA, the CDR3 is TGTGCCAGCAGCATTTTTGGGCTAGCGGGCTCCTACGAGCAGTACTTC.